This T cell receptor (beta chain) was captured in a study of T cell repertoires in cytomegalovirus infection. The wider study: CMV infection together with matching HLA type was indicated by public TCR beta signatures.

CDR1 is MNHNS, CDR2 SASEGT, per germline. The CDR3 loop spans 20 amino acids. V shed 2 bases and J shed 0 bases, with 23 bases lying between them. TCRdb itself ran the reads through MiXCR, one entry per CDR3 protein. The sample shows roughly 990,000 distinct CDR3 sequences, around a third of them seen only once. This clonotype came up many times. Its target is not known. This clonotype was sampled from a human donor in good health (CMV status not recorded). Some clones in this sample may be carry-over from other donors' samples. Sequencing used cultured CD8+ T cells from PBMCs, obtained from culture after CMV antigen stimulation. The chain is built from TRBV6-1 and TRBJ1-5; maybe TRBD1 (5 bases). The CDR3 sequence: CASSELLAPGRRYSNQPQHF. CDR3 DNA sequence: TGTGCCAGCAGTGAACTCCTGGCTCCGGGACGGAGATATAGCAATCAGCCCCAGCATTTT.